These 31 T cell receptor beta chains were all obtained from the same sample, sequenced in a study of CXCR3-negative and CXCR3-positive naive CD8 T cells. TRB cDNA was prepared as libraries by UMI-labeled 5' RACE. TCRdb reprocessed the 5' RACE reads and stores each CDR3 protein as one record, lacking DNA. This sample's table has some 130,000 distinct CDR3 sequences. The sample consisted of naive CXCR3- CD8+ T cells from blood. Subset given: CD45RO-CCR7+CD27+CD95- naive CD8+ T cells lacking CXCR3 (TNR3-). The receptors shown here come from a human donor in good health. Some clones in this sample may be carry-over from other donors' samples.

The chain uses TRBV7-3 and TRBJ1-6. CDR1 SGHTA and CDR2 FQGTGA come from the germline V gene. The CDR3 loop spans 15 amino acids. The CDR3: CASSPRGGPNSPLHF.

The V and J genes are TRBV4-1 and TRBJ2-7; TCRdb designates TRBD1, a call that cannot be tested without DNA. This CDR3 spans 12 amino acids. From germline, CDR1 is MGHRA and CDR2 YSYEKL. CDR3 in amino acids: CASSRGGYEQYF.

V and J are TRBV28 and TRBJ1-5; as DNA is missing, the TRBD1 call by TCRdb cannot be tested. There are 14 residues in the CDR3. Germline CDR1 reads MDHEN; CDR2 reads SYDVKM. CDR3 sequence: CASSTTGTGQPQHF.

This chain joins TRBV7-6 and TRBJ2-2; TCRdb's D call, TRBD2, is unchecked because there is no DNA. CDR3 length: 18 residues. Per germline, CDR1 SGHVS and CDR2 FNYEAQ. The CDR3 protein is CASSWGTSGGENTGELFF.

The chain joins TRBV27 to TRBJ2-2. CDR1 MNHEY and CDR2 SMNVEV come from the germline V gene (reference sequence). This CDR3 is built from 13 residues. CDR3 residues: CASSLGQPGELFF.

The rearrangement uses TRBV29-1 and TRBJ1-1; absent DNA, TCRdb's TRBD1 call cannot be checked. This CDR3 is built from 13 residues. Germline CDR1 reads SQVTM; CDR2 reads ANQGSEA. This CDR3 is CSVEGGGSTEAFF.

The CDR3 here is CASSQANYEQYF. The chain links TRBV14 to TRBJ2-7. Germline CDR1 reads SGHDN; CDR2 reads FVKESK. The CDR3 spans 12 residues.

The genes are TRBV3-1 and TRBJ2-2; no DNA is available, so the TRBD2 call from TCRdb remains unchecked. CDR3 length: 15 amino acids. Germline V gene sequence: CDR1 LGHDT, CDR2 YNNKEL (reference sequence). The CDR3 sequence is CASSQEAGVTGELFF.

This rearrangement joins TRBV5-1 to TRBJ2-1; TCRdb lists TRBD1, though no DNA is available to test this call. CDR1 is SGHRS and CDR2 is YFSETQ in the germline V gene. The CDR3 extends over 15 amino acids. The CDR3 protein is CASSLEGGEWNEQFF.

This chain joins TRBV28 and TRBJ1-6. In germline, CDR1 is MDHEN, CDR2 SYDVKM. The CDR3 is 14 residues long. The CDR3 sequence is CASSAEGLGSPLHF.

The chain employs TRBV15 and TRBJ2-2. Germline V gene sequence: CDR1 LNHNV, CDR2 YYDKDF (reference sequence). The CDR3 contains 14 residues. Here the CDR3 reads CATSRDADTGELFF. Using reference TRBV15 and TRBJ2-2 for the parts outside the CDR3, the full variable domain is DAMVIQNPRYQVTQFGKPVTLSCSQTLNHNVMYWYQQKSSQAPKLLFHYYDKDFNNEADTPDNFQSRRPNTSFCFLDIRSPGLGDTAMYLCATSRDADTGELFFGEGSRLTVL.

V gene TRBV18 combines with J gene TRBJ1-1. The germline CDR1 and CDR2 sequences are KGHSH and LQKENI. CDR3 size: 14 residues. This chain's CDR3 is CASSPPTQNTEAFF. The full variable domain, rest sourced from reference TRBV18 and TRBJ1-1, is NAGVMQNPRHLVRRRGQEARLRCSPMKGHSHVYWYRQLPEEGLKFMVYLQKENIIDESGMPKERFSAEFPKEGPSILRIQQVVRGDSAAYFCASSPPTQNTEAFFGQGTRLTVV.

CDR3 region: CASRPWGGKSYEQYF. The chain has TRBV28 and TRBJ2-7; the D call from TCRdb, TRBD2, cannot be confirmed without DNA. Germline values: CDR1 MDHEN, CDR2 SYDVKM. The CDR3 contains 15 residues.

This chain uses TRBV4-1 with TRBJ2-2. The length of the CDR3 is 18 residues. The germline V gene encodes CDR1 MGHRA and CDR2 YSYEKL. The CDR3 protein is CASSQDLPDLTPTGELFF.

The chain uses TRBV20-1 and TRBJ1-2; TCRdb indicates TRBD1, and absent DNA this call remains unverified. The CDR3 loop spans 12 amino acids. Germline loops: CDR1 DFQATT, CDR2 SNEGSKA (reference sequence). The CDR3 loop is CSAEPGTVGYTF.

This chain links TRBV7-6 with TRBJ2-1; TCRdb returns TRBD2, unconfirmable since there is no DNA. Germline V gene sequence: CDR1 SGHVS, CDR2 FNYEAQ. This CDR3 region has 17 residues. The CDR3 loop reads CASSLAAAGGGYNEQFF.

The V gene is TRBV12-3 or TRBV12-4, the J gene TRBJ2-7. The CDR3 spans 14 residues. This CDR3 reads CASSYWGTFYEQYF.

The V and J genes are TRBV28 and TRBJ2-7. The CDR3 has 13 residues. Per the germline V gene, CDR1 is MDHEN and CDR2 is SYDVKM. CDR3 sequence: CASSFGGSYEQYF.

The V gene is TRBV18, the J gene TRBJ2-7. This CDR3 comprises 12 residues. The germline gives CDR1 KGHSH, CDR2 LQKENI. The CDR3 spells CASSPGDEEQYF.

The J gene is TRBJ2-3, the V gene TRBV5-1; the D call from TCRdb, TRBD2, cannot be confirmed without DNA. The CDR3 spans 17 residues. Germline V CDR1 and CDR2: SGHRS, YFSETQ. The CDR3 is CASRIELAGGATDTQYF. Combining the CDR3 with reference TRBV5-1 and TRBJ2-3 gives the whole variable domain KAGVTQTPRYLIKTRGQQVTLSCSPISGHRSVSWYQQTPGQGLQFLFEYFSETQRNKGNFPGRFSGRQFSNSRSEMNVSTLELGDSALYLCASRIELAGGATDTQYFGPGTRLTVL.

The V call is TRBV9, the J call TRBJ2-5; TCRdb picks TRBD1, but there is no DNA to check that call. The CDR3 length is 15 residues. The germline V gene has CDR1 SGDLS and CDR2 YYNGEE. The CDR3: CASSSAAGAQETQYF.

CDR3 protein: CASSPSAAPGYEQYF. V usage is TRBV7-6 and J usage is TRBJ2-7; the D call from TCRdb, TRBD1, cannot be confirmed without DNA. The CDR3 is 15 amino acids. Germline CDR1 SGHVS, CDR2 FNYEAQ.

CDR3 in amino acids: CSVAARDYPFNEQFF. V and J are TRBV29-1 and TRBJ2-1; TCRdb gives TRBD2 as the D gene, but with no DNA this cannot be confirmed. Germline CDR1 reads SQVTM; CDR2 reads ANQGSEA. CDR3 length: 15 amino acids.

This chain connects TRBV29-1 to TRBJ2-2; TCRdb names TRBD1, which stays unverified in the absence of DNA. The germline V gene encodes CDR1 SQVTM and CDR2 ANQGSEA. The CDR3 totals 15 residues. Here the CDR3 reads CSVEGGGVNTGELFF.

The CDR3 sequence: CASSQGWGAISYEQYF. The chain combines TRBV14 with TRBJ2-7; the D call from TCRdb, TRBD2, cannot be confirmed without DNA. The CDR3 totals 16 residues. From germline, CDR1 is SGHDN and CDR2 FVKESK.

The rearrangement joins TRBV29-1 to TRBJ2-1; the D call from TCRdb, TRBD1, cannot be confirmed without DNA. The CDR3 totals 15 residues. Germline V gene sequence: CDR1 SQVTM, CDR2 ANQGSEA. The CDR3 spells CSVESRQGMVNEQFF.

The chain recombines TRBV29-1 with TRBJ2-3; TCRdb outputs TRBD2, but without DNA this stays unchecked. The CDR3 sequence is 18 residues long. Germline CDR1 is SQVTM and CDR2 is ANQGSEA. The CDR3 sequence is CSVDGLAGGGINTDTQYF.

V is TRBV7-6 and J is TRBJ1-1. CDR1 SGHVS and CDR2 FNYEAQ come from the germline V gene. The CDR3 covers 13 residues. This chain's CDR3 is CASSSPLNTEAFF.

The chain has TRBV20-1 and TRBJ1-5; TCRdb proposes TRBD1, but this gene call is untestable without DNA. The germline V gene has CDR1 DFQATT and CDR2 SNEGSKA (reference sequence). The CDR3 consists of 19 residues. CDR3 protein: CSARDFRTGSIGDNQPQHF.

The chain joins TRBV2 to TRBJ1-2; without DNA, the TCRdb call of TRBD1 cannot be checked. This CDR3 spans 13 amino acids. Germline CDR1 and CDR2: SNHLY and FYNNEI. CDR3 sequence: CASIGGGTYGYTF.

The gene calls are TRBV4-1 and TRBJ2-2. CDR1 is MGHRA, CDR2 YSYEKL, per germline. The CDR3 consists of 15 residues. This chain's CDR3 is CASSQEIANTGELFF.